This T cell receptor beta chain was sequenced during a study of cytomegalovirus exposure and HLA in healthy donors. Per the germline V gene, CDR1 is GTSNPN and CDR2 is SVGIG (reference sequence). J gave up 9 bases and V 1 base, and 11 bases lay outside the gene matches. The CDR3 sequence is 15 residues long. A multiplex PCR was run with 60 Vbeta primers and 13 Jbeta primers. Assay used: immunoSEQ multiplex PCR; TCRdb lists only in-frame clones, some missing. The sample lists roughly 180,000 clones; about four fifths were seen once. The clonotype comes from a female donor in good health and CMV-seronegative. Sequenced input: PBMCs. V gene TRBV30 combines with J gene TRBJ2-2; 7 bases map to TRBD1. The CDR3 sequence: CAWSELGQNTRELFF. CDR3 sequence (DNA): TGTGCCTGGAGTGAGTTGGGACAGAACACTAGGGAGCTGTTTTTT.